This is a list of T cell receptor beta chains from one sample in a study of cytomegalovirus exposure and HLA in healthy donors. The assay was immunoSEQ multiplex PCR, and TCRdb's table has in-frame clones only and misses some. The sample consists of 210,000 or so clones, roughly 76% of them appearing once. The sample was PBMCs. The receptor set was obtained from a woman in her twenties or thirties in good health and CMV-seropositive. CDR3s include the opening cysteine and the closing phenylalanine or tryptophan. The D gene is left open where the match is weak. Size is stated for part of the rows, as once, few or many counts, or as a class when the clone is expanded.

clone_size	j_call	d_call	v_call	cdr3_length	cdr3_aa	cdr3_nt
once	TRBJ1-2	TRBD1	TRBV30	14	CAWSITGTGDGYTF	TGTGCCTGGAGTATTACCGGGACAGGGGACGGCTACACCTTC
.	TRBJ2-3	TRBD1	TRBV6-6	15	CASSYRDRGPDTQYF	TGTGCCAGCTCTTACCGGGACAGGGGGCCCGATACGCAGTATTTT
once	TRBJ2-3	TRBD1	TRBV4-2	15	CASSQVRGQADTQYF	TGTGCCAGCAGCCAAGTCAGGGGGCAAGCAGATACGCAGTATTTT
.	TRBJ2-7	TRBD1	TRBV29-1	12	CSVRDRAYEQYF	TGCAGCGTCCGGGACAGGGCCTACGAGCAGTACTTC
.	TRBJ1-3	.	TRBV9	12	CASSASPNTIYF	TGTGCCAGCAGCGCCTCCCCGAACACCATATATTTT
.	TRBJ1-4	TRBD1	TRBV2	14	CASRGQGIREKLFF	TGTGCCAGCAGGGGACAGGGGATTAGGGAAAAACTGTTTTTT
once	TRBJ2-3	TRBD2	TRBV28	15	CASGDSGPSTDTQYF	TGTGCCAGTGGTGATAGCGGGCCTAGCACAGATACGCAGTATTTT
few	TRBJ2-7	.	TRBV29-1	14	CSVAGMGLSYEQYF	TGCAGCGTTGCGGGGATGGGTCTGTCCTACGAGCAGTACTTC
.	TRBJ2-7	TRBD1	TRBV5-8	14	CASSFGQGSYEQYF	TGTGCCAGCAGCTTCGGACAGGGGTCCTACGAGCAGTACTTC
few	TRBJ2-7	.	TRBV7-2	14	CASSFRSGPYEQYF	TGTGCCAGCAGCTTTAGGAGCGGGCCTTACGAGCAGTACTTC
.	TRBJ1-1	TRBD1	TRBV2	15	CASVRQGVGNTEAFF	TGTGCCAGCGTACGCCAGGGGGTAGGCAACACTGAAGCTTTCTTT
.	TRBJ1-5	.	TRBV5-5	14	CASSLQYSNQPQHF	TGTGCCAGCAGCCTACAGTATAGCAATCAGCCCCAGCATTTT
.	TRBJ2-7	.	TRBV9	15	CASSVAGTYGYEQYF	TGTGCCAGCAGCGTAGCGGGGACATACGGCTACGAGCAGTACTTC
.	TRBJ2-3	.	TRBV27	13	CASTTQGTDTQYF	TGTGCCAGCACCACTCAGGGCACAGATACGCAGTATTTT
once	TRBJ2-3	TRBD2	TRBV7-9	19	CASSLVGTSGGKGADTQYF	TGTGCCAGCAGCTTAGTGGGGACTAGCGGGGGCAAAGGCGCAGATACGCAGTATTTT
.	TRBJ2-5	TRBD2	TRBV27	13	CASSRRGVETQYF	TGTGCCAGCAGCCGACGGGGGGTAGAGACCCAGTACTTC
.	TRBJ2-7	.	TRBV6-5	15	CASRFTGAGPYEQYF	TGTGCCAGCAGGTTTACAGGTGCAGGCCCCTACGAGCAGTACTTC
.	TRBJ1-3	TRBD1	TRBV7-2	15	CASSLTGSSGNTIYF	TGTGCCAGCAGCTTGACAGGGAGCTCTGGAAACACCATATATTTT
.	TRBJ1-5	.	TRBV19	16	CASSIFVRVSNQPQHF	TGTGCCAGTAGTATATTTGTCAGGGTAAGCAATCAGCCCCAGCATTTT
.	TRBJ2-2	.	TRBV7-2	15	CASSLLVSTSGELFF	TGTGCCAGCAGCTTACTCGTCAGTACGTCCGGGGAGCTGTTTTTT
few	TRBJ1-1	.	TRBV19	15	CASSTVDSMNTEAFF	TGTGCCAGTAGTACCGTAGACAGTATGAACACTGAAGCTTTCTTT
.	TRBJ1-1	.	TRBV5-4	13	CASSLEGVTEAFF	TGTGCCAGCAGCTTGGAGGGGGTCACTGAAGCTTTCTTT
.	TRBJ2-7	TRBD2	TRBV7-2	13	CASSLQRGYEQYF	TGTGCCAGCAGCTTGCAGCGGGGATACGAGCAGTACTTC
few	TRBJ1-2	.	TRBV18	16	CASSPPTTGKTHGYTF	TGTGCCAGCTCACCACCGACAACAGGAAAGACCCATGGCTACACCTTC
.	TRBJ2-7	.	TRBV28	11	CATGGGYEQYF	TGTGCCACCGGAGGCGGCTACGAGCAGTACTTC
.	TRBJ2-3	.	TRBV6-6	15	CASSSDYRVPDTQYF	TGTGCCAGCAGTTCGGACTACCGGGTCCCAGATACGCAGTATTTT
.	TRBJ2-1	.	TRBV7-2	14	CASSLSPGYNEQFF	TGTGCCAGCAGCTTAAGTCCCGGTTACAATGAGCAGTTCTTC
.	TRBJ2-7	.	TRBV4-1	15	CASSQILDSTYEQYF	TGCGCCAGCAGCCAAATATTGGACTCAACCTACGAGCAGTACTTC
.	TRBJ2-3	TRBD1	TRBV5-4	14	CASMDRGGTDTQYF	TGTGCCAGCATGGACAGGGGAGGCACAGATACGCAGTATTTT
.	TRBJ2-7	TRBD2	TRBV7-2	16	CASSPYALAGGYEQYF	TGTGCCAGCAGCCCCTACGCTCTAGCGGGAGGCTACGAGCAGTACTTC
.	TRBJ2-1	TRBD2	TRBV10-3	15	CAISLLAGGVGEQFF	TGTGCCATCAGCCTTCTAGCGGGAGGGGTCGGTGAGCAGTTCTTC
.	TRBJ1-3	TRBD1	TRBV19	15	CASTHRRGQMNTIYF	TGTGCCAGTACCCACCGAAGGGGGCAGATGAACACCATATATTTT
.	TRBJ1-1	TRBD1	TRBV6-5	14	CASSALRGDTEAFF	TGTGCCAGCAGTGCCCTCAGGGGGGACACTGAAGCTTTCTTT
.	TRBJ1-1	.	TRBV5-1	12	CASSQYRTEAFF	TGCGCCAGCAGCCAATATCGGACTGAAGCTTTCTTT
.	TRBJ2-2	TRBD2	TRBV19	18	CASSTSGGRRNRTGELFF	TGTGCCAGTAGCACTAGCGGGGGCCGACGGAATCGGACCGGGGAGCTGTTTTTT
.	TRBJ2-5	.	TRBV30	12	CAWSEPQETQYF	TGTGCCTGGAGTGAGCCTCAAGAGACCCAGTACTTC
.	TRBJ1-5	.	TRBV13	14	CASSLGRGVQPQHF	TGTGCCAGCAGCTTAGGACGGGGAGTTCAGCCCCAGCATTTT
.	TRBJ2-1	TRBD2	TRBV6-1	14	CASMELAGVLVQFF	TGTGCCAGCATGGAATTAGCGGGAGTGCTCGTGCAGTTCTTC
few	TRBJ2-5	TRBD1	TRBV11-3	15	CASSPGTGWGETQYF	TGTGCCAGCAGCCCAGGGACAGGGTGGGGAGAGACCCAGTACTTC
once	TRBJ2-5	TRBD1	TRBV25-1	14	CASSNNRGQETQYF	TGTGCCAGCAGCAACAACAGGGGGCAAGAGACCCAGTACTTC
.	TRBJ2-3	.	TRBV25-1	18	CASSASLGGGSFTDTQYF	TGTGCCAGCAGTGCTTCGTTGGGAGGGGGATCCTTCACAGATACGCAGTATTTT
.	TRBJ2-1	TRBD2	TRBV11-2	17	CASSPMSGLAGRNEQFF	TGTGCCAGCAGCCCAATGAGTGGACTAGCGGGGCGCAATGAGCAGTTCTTC
.	TRBJ2-1	.	TRBV30	12	CAWSVLHNEQFF	TGTGCCTGGAGTGTACTCCACAATGAGCAGTTCTTC
.	TRBJ1-2	TRBD1	TRBV27	13	CASSLRTGSSYTF	TGTGCCAGCAGTTTGCGGACAGGGTCCAGCTACACCTTC
.	TRBJ1-1	TRBD1	TRBV19	13	CASSRQGRTEAFF	TGTGCCAGTAGCCGACAGGGGAGGACTGAAGCTTTCTTT
.	TRBJ1-2	.	TRBV21-1	14	CASTPARGSYGYTF	TGTGCCAGCACCCCCGCAAGGGGTTCCTATGGCTACACCTTC
.	TRBJ1-2	TRBD1	TRBV5-6	15	CASSLTGQGVHGYTF	TGTGCCAGCAGCTTGACTGGACAGGGCGTTCATGGCTACACCTTC
.	TRBJ2-7	.	TRBV9	15	CASSVSTGLSYEQYF	TGTGCCAGCAGCGTAAGTACAGGCTTATCCTACGAGCAGTACTTC